The clone carrying this T cell receptor (beta chain) is a singleton in its sample. Profiled with immunoSEQ multiplex PCR; TCRdb holds only in-frame clones, not every one. Among around 180,000 clones listed, under 85% were seen once. These data are taken from a study of blood T cell repertoires in COVID-19. Germline CDR1 is SEHNR and CDR2 is FQNEAQ (reference sequence). The CDR3 consists of 14 residues. J lost 6 bases, V lost 5 bases, and 9 bases had no gene match. Material for sequencing was peripheral blood. The sequence derives from a human donor in a cohort sampled during active COVID-19. The chain recombines TRBV7-9 with TRBJ2-7; TRBD1 agrees at 8 bases. CDR3 sequence (DNA): TGTGCCAGCAGCGATCCCGGGACAGGCGGCGAGCAGTACTTC. Its translation is CASSDPGTGGEQYF.